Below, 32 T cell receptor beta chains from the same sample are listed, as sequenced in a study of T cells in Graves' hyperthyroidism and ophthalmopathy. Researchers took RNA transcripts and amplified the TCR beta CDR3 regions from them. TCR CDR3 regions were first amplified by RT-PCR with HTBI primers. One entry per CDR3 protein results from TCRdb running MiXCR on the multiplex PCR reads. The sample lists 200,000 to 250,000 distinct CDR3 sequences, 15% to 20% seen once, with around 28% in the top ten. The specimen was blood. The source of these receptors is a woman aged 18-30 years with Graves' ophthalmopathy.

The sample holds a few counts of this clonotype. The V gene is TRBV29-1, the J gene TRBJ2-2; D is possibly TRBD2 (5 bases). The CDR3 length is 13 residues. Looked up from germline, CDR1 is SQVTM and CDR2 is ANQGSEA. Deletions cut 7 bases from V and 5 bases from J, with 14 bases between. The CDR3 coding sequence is TGCAGCGCCGGGGTTCGGGGTACCGGGGAGCTGTTTTTT. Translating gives CSAGVRGTGELFF.

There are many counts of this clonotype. The CDR3: CATSRVTNQPQHF. The DNA of the CDR3 is TGTGCCACCAGCAGAGTCACGAATCAGCCCCAGCATTTT. The V call is TRBV15, the J call TRBJ1-5; no firm D call. Germline assignment: CDR1 LNHNV and CDR2 YYDKDF (reference sequence). V was trimmed by 1 base and J by 4 bases, leaving 5 bases between them. The CDR3 contains 13 residues. The full variable domain, completed using reference TRBV15 and TRBJ1-5, is DAMVIQNPRYQVTQFGKPVTLSCSQTLNHNVMYWYQQKSSQAPKLLFHYYDKDFNNEADTPDNFQSRRPNTSFCFLDIRSPGLGDTAMYLCATSRVTNQPQHFGDGTRLSIL.

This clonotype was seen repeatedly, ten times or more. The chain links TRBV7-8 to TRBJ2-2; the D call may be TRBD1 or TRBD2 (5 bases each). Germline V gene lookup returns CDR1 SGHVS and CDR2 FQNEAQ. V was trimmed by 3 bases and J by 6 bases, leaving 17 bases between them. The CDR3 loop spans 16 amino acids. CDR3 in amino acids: CASSFQAGSISGELFF. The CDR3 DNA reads TGTGCCAGCAGCTTTCAGGCAGGGAGTATATCCGGGGAGCTGTTTTTT.

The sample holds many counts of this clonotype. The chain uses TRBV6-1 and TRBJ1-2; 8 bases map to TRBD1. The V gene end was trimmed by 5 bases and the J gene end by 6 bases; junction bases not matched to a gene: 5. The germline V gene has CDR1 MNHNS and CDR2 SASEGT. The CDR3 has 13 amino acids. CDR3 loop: CASSYQGANGYTF. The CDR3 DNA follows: TGTGCCAGCAGTTATCAGGGGGCAAATGGCTACACCTTC.

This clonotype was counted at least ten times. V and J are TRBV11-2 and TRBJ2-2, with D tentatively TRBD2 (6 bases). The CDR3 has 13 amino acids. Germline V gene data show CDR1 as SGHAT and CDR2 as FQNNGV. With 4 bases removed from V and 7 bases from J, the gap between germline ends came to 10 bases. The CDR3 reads CASSSTGVGELFF. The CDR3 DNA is TGTGCCAGCAGCTCAACGGGAGTCGGGGAGCTGTTTTTT. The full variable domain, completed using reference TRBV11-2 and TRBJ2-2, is EAGVAQSPRYKIIEKRQSVAFWCNPISGHATLYWYQQILGQGPKLLIQFQNNGVVDDSQLPKDRFSAERLKGVDSTLKIQPAKLEDSAVYLCASSSTGVGELFFGEGSRLTVL.

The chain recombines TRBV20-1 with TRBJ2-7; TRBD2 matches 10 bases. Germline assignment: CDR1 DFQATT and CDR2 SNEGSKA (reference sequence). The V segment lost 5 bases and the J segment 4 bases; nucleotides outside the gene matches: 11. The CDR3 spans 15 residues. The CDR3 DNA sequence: TGCAGTGCTCCCGACCTTACTAGCGGGGCGTACGAGCAGTACTTC. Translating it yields CSAPDLTSGAYEQYF.

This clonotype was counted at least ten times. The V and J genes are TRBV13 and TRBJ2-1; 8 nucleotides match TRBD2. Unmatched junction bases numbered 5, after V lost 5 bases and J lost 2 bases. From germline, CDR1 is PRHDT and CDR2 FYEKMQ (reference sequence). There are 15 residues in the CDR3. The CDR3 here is CASSATSGAYNEQFF. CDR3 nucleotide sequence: TGTGCCAGCAGCGCCACTAGCGGAGCCTACAATGAGCAGTTCTTC. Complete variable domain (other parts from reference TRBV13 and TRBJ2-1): AAGVIQSPRHLIKEKRETATLKCYPIPRHDTVYWYQQGPGQDPQFLISFYEKMQSDKGSIPDRFSAQQFSDYHSELNMSSLELGDSALYFCASSATSGAYNEQFFGPGTRLTVL.

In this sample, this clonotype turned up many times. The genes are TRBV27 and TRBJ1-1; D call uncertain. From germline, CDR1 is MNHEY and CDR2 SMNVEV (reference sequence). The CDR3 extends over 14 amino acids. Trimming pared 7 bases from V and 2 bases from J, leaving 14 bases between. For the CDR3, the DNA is TGTGCCAGCAAAGGGCCAGAAAAAAACACTGAAGCTTTCTTT. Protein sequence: CASKGPEKNTEAFF.

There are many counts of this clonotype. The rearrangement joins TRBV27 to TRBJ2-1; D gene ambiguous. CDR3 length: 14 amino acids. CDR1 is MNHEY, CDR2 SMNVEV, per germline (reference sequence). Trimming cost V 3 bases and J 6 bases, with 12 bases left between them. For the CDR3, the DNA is TGTGCCAGCAGTTTTGTGGTCAATTCCAATGAGCAGTTCTTC. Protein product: CASSFVVNSNEQFF.

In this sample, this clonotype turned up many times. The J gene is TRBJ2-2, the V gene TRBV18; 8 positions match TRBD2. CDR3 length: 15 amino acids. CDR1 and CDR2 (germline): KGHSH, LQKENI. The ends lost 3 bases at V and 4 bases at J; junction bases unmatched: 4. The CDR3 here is CASSPGLASTGELFF. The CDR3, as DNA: TGTGCCAGCTCACCCGGACTAGCTTCCACCGGGGAGCTGTTTTTT.

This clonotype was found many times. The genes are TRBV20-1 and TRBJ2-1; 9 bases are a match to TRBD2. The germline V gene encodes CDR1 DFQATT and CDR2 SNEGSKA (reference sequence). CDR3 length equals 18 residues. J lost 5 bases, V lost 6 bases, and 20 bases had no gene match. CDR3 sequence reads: CSAQWGRGGRNTHNEQFF. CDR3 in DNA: TGCAGTGCACAGTGGGGGCGGGGGGGCCGTAACACACACAATGAGCAGTTCTTC.

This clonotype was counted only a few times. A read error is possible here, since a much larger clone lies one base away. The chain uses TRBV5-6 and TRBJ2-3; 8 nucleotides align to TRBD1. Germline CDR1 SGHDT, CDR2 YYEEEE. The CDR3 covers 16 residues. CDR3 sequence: CASSLLAPSGTGTQYF. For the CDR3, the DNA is TGTGCCAGCAGCTTATTGGCCCCATCAGGGACAGGTACGCAGTATTTT.

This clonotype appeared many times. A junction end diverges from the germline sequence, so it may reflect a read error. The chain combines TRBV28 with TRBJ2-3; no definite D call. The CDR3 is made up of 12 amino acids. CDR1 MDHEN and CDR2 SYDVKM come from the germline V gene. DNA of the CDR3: TGTGCCAACAGTTGGCCCACAGATACGCAGTATTTT. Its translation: CANSWPTDTQYF.

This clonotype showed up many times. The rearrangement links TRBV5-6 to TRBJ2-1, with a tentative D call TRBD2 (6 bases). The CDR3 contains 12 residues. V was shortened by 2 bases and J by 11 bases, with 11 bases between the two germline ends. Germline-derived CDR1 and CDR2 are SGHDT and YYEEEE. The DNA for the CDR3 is TGTGCCAGCAGCTTAGGGAGGTCGCAGCAGTTCTTC. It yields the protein CASSLGRSQQFF.

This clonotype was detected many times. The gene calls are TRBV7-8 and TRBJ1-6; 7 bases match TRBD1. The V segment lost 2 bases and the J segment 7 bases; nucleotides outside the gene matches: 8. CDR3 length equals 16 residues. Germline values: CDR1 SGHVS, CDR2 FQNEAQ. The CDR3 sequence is CASSLRDRAVNSPLHF. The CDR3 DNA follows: TGTGCCAGCAGCTTACGAGACAGGGCCGTAAATTCACCCCTCCACTTT. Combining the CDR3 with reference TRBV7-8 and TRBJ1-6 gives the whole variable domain GAGVSQSPRYKVAKRGQDVALRCDPISGHVSLFWYQQALGQGPEFLTYFQNEAQLDKSGLPSDRFFAERPEGSVSTLKIQRTQQEDSAVYLCASSLRDRAVNSPLHFGNGTRLTVT.

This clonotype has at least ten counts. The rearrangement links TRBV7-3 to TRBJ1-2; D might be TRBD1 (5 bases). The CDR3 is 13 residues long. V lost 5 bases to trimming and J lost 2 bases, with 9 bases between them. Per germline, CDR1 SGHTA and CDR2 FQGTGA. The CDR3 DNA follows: TGTGCCAGCAGCCCGGACAAGAACTATGGCTACACCTTC. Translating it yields CASSPDKNYGYTF.

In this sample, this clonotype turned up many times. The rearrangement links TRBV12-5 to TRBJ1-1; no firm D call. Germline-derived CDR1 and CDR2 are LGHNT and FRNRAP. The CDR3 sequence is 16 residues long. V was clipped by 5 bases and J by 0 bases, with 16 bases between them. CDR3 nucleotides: TGTGCTAGTGGTAACCCGGAACTCACGATGAACACTGAAGCTTTCTTT. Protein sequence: CASGNPELTMNTEAFF.

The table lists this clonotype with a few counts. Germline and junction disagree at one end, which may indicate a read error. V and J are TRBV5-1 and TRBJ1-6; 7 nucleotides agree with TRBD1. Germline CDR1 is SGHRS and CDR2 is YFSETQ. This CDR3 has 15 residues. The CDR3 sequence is CASSLATGVGSPPHF. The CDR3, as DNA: TGCGCCAGCAGCTTGGCTACAGGGGTAGGCTCACCCCCCCACTTT.

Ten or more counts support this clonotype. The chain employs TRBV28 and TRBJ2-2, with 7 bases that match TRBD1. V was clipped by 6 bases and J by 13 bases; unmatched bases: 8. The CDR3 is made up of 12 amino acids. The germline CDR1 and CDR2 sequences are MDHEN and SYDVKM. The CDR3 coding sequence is TGTGCCAGCAGGCCGACGACAGGGTTGCTGTTTTTT. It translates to CASRPTTGLLFF.

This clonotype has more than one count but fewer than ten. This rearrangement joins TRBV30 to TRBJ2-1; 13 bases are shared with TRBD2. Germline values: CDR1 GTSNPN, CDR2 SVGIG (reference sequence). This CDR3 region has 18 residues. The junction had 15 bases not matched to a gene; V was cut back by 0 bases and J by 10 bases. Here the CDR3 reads CAWSVLPLTSGGAREQFF. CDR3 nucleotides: TGTGCCTGGAGTGTACTCCCCCTAACTAGCGGGGGGGCCAGAGAGCAGTTCTTC.

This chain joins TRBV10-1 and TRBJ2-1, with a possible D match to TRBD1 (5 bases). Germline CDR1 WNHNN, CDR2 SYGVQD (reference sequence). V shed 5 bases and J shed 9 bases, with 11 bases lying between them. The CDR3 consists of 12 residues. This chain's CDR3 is CASSLTRGEQFF. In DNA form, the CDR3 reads TGCGCCAGCAGTTTGACAAGGGGTGAGCAGTTCTTC.

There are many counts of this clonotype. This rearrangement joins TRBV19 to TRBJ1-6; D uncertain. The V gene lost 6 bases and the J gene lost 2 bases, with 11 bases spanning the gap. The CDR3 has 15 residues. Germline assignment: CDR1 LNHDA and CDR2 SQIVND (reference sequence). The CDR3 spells CASRLGNAYNSPLHF. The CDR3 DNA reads TGTGCCAGTAGGTTGGGAAATGCCTATAATTCACCCCTCCACTTT. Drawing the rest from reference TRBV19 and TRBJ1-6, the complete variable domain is DGGITQSPKYLFRKEGQNVTLSCEQNLNHDAMYWYRQDPGQGLRLIYYSQIVNDFQKGDIAEGYSVSREKKESFPLTVTSAQKNPTAFYLCASRLGNAYNSPLHFGNGTRLTVT.

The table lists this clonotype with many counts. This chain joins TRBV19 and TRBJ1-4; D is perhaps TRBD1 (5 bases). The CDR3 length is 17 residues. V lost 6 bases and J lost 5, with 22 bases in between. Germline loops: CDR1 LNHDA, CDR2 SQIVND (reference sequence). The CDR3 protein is CASSRTPSVLMNEKLFF. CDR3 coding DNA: TGTGCCAGTAGCCGGACACCATCGGTTCTGATGAATGAAAAACTGTTTTTT.

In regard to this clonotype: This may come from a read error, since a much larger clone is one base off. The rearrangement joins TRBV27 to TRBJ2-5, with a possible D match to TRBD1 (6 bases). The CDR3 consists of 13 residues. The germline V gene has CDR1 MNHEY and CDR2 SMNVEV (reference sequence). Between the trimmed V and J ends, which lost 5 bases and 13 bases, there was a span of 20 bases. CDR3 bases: TGTGCCAGCAGTCCACGAAGCACAGGGAATCTGTACTTC. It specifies CASSPRSTGNLYF.

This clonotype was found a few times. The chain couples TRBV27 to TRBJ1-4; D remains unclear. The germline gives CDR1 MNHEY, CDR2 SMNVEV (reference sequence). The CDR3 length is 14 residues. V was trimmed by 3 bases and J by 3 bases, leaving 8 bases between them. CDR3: CASSFSVANEKLFF. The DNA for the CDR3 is TGTGCCAGCAGTTTCTCGGTGGCTAATGAAAAACTGTTTTTT.

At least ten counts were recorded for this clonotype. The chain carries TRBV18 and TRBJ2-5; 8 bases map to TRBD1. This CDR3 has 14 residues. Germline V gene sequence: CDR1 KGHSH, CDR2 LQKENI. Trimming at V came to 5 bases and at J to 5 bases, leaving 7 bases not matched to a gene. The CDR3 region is CASSTTDRVETQYF. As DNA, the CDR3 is TGTGCCAGCTCAACGACGGACAGGGTTGAGACCCAGTACTTC.

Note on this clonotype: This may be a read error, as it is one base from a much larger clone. In DNA, the CDR3 is TGCAGCGCTGAAGATCCTAGCGGGATACGCGCCGGGGAGCTGTTTTTT. Translation gives CSAEDPSGIRAGELFF. V is TRBV29-1 and J is TRBJ2-2; TRBD2 agrees at 9 bases. The germline V gene encodes CDR1 SQVTM and CDR2 ANQGSEA. The CDR3 has 16 residues.

The CDR3 region has the DNA TGTGCCAGCAGTCTTGGACTAGCGGGGACCTACAATGAGCAGTTCTTC. Protein sequence: CASSLGLAGTYNEQFF. The chain recombines TRBV12-3 or TRBV12-4 with TRBJ2-1; 12 nucleotides align to TRBD2. The trim removed 5 bases at V and 2 bases at J, leaving 4 bases unmatched. CDR3 length: 16 amino acids.

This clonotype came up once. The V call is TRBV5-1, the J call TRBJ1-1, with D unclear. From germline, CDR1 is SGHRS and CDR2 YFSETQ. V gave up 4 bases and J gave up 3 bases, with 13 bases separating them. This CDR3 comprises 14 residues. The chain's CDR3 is CASSRQLGYTEAFF. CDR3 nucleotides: TGCGCCAGCAGCAGGCAATTGGGGTACACTGAAGCTTTCTTT.

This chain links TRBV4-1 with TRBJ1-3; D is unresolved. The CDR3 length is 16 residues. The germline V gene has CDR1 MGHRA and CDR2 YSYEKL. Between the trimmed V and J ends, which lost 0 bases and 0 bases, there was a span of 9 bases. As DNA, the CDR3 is TGCGCCAGCAGCCAAGACCCGAGTTTCTCTGGAAACACCATATATTTT. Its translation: CASSQDPSFSGNTIYF.

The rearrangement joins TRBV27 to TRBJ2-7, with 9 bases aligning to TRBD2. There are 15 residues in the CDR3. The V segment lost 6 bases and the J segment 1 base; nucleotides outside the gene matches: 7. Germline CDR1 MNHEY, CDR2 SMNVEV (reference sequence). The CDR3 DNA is TGTGCCAGCAGCCCAAAGACTAGCGGATCCTACGAGCAGTACTTC. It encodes CASSPKTSGSYEQYF.

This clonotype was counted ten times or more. The chain's CDR3 is CASSLQGRSYNEQFF. The CDR3 DNA sequence: TGTGCCAGCAGTTTACAGGGTAGATCCTACAATGAGCAGTTCTTC. This chain joins TRBV28 and TRBJ2-1; D is perhaps TRBD1 (5 bases). The V gene's germline CDR1 is MDHEN and CDR2 SYDVKM. This CDR3 comprises 15 residues. The ends were cut back, 2 bases at V and 1 base at J, with 9 bases in the middle. The full variable domain, completed using reference TRBV28 and TRBJ2-1, is DVKVTQSSRYLVKRTGEKVFLECVQDMDHENMFWYRQDPGLGLRLIYFSYDVKMKEKGDIPEGYSVSREKKERFSLILESASTNQTSMYLCASSLQGRSYNEQFFGPGTRLTVL.